The present T cell receptor (beta chain) was sequenced within a study of identical twins. General study results and limits: In monozygotic twins, models underestimated the sharing of out-of-frame TCR alpha. Twins shared beta out-of-frame sequences in excess, but this excess was weaker.

This clonotype was seen a handful of times. No antigen is known for it. Looked up from germline, CDR1 is SGDLS and CDR2 is YYNGEE. The CDR3 has 16 amino acids. V was clipped by 4 bases and J by 2 bases; unmatched bases: 7. Template switching, a step in the protocol, added a universal primer site, and cDNA carried unique molecular identifiers. TCRdb re-analysed the 5' RACE reads in MiXCR, keeping a single row per CDR3 protein. The data contain around 480,000 distinct CDR3 sequences, approximately 14% of them singletons. This sample also appeared in a second study, on yellow fever vaccine responses in identical twins. That source adds: Reportedly, the T cell response mounted by twins to vaccine seemed partly convergent, partly personalized.

The origin of this receptor is a young woman in good health. The material sequenced was CD4+ T cells sorted from blood. The chain is built from TRBV9 and TRBJ2-5; 11 bases are shared with TRBD2. The CDR3 reads CASSPGLAATQETQYF. The CDR3, as DNA: TGTGCCAGCAGCCCGGGACTAGCGGCCACTCAAGAGACCCAGTACTTC.